The rows below give T cell receptor beta chains drawn from one sample of a study of cytomegalovirus exposure and HLA in healthy donors. Using immunoSEQ multiplex PCR, the repertoire was profiled, and TCRdb retains in-frame clones only, with some absent. This table holds some 130,000 clones, around 80% found once. Specimen: PBMCs. The receptors were sampled from a man aged 35-49 years in good health and CMV-seropositive. Each CDR3 is given with its conserved first and last residue. The D gene is left open where the match is weak. The size of a clone is reported for some rows only, either as once, few or many, or as a class for expanded clones.

J gene | V gene | D gene | CDR3 length | clone size | CDR3 protein | CDR3 DNA
TRBJ1-1 | TRBV9 | . | 15 | . | CASSAMGRGGTEAFF | TGTGCCAGCAGCGCGATGGGGAGGGGGGGCACTGAAGCTTTCTTT
TRBJ1-4 | TRBV18 | . | 17 | . | CASSPYGTHRTDEKLFF | TGTGCCAGCTCACCATATGGGACACACCGAACCGATGAAAAACTGTTTTTT
TRBJ1-5 | TRBV19 | TRBD1 | 14 | . | CASTPGQVYQPQHF | TGTGCCAGTACCCCCGGACAGGTTTATCAGCCCCAGCATTTT
TRBJ1-2 | TRBV5-1 | TRBD1 | 16 | . | CASSSTGTGIIYGYTF | TGCGCCAGCAGCTCCACCGGGACAGGGATAATTTATGGCTACACCTTC
TRBJ2-5 | TRBV6-1 | . | 13 | . | CASAAGSGETQYF | TGTGCCAGCGCGGCGGGGTCGGGCGAGACCCAGTACTTC
TRBJ1-4 | TRBV2 | . | 13 | . | CARAGTYNEKLFF | TGTGCCAGGGCCGGGACATATAATGAAAAACTGTTTTTT
TRBJ1-5 | TRBV6-1 | . | 16 | . | CASSELAAYSNRPQHF | TGTGCCAGCAGTGAATTGGCGGCTTATAGCAATCGGCCCCAGCATTTT
TRBJ2-5 | TRBV7-6 | . | 13 | . | CASSFRIGETQYF | TGTGCCAGCAGCTTTAGAATTGGAGAGACCCAGTACTTC
TRBJ1-6 | TRBV9 | . | 13 | . | CASSVAGVGPLHF | TGTGCCAGCAGCGTAGCGGGGGTCGGACCCCTCCACTTT
TRBJ2-5 | TRBV6-5 | . | 15 | . | CASTPGPGSQETQYF | TGTGCCAGCACCCCCGGCCCCGGGAGCCAGGAGACCCAGTACTTC
TRBJ1-1 | TRBV19 | . | 12 | few | CASSYSNTEAFF | TGTGCCAGTAGCTACTCTAACACTGAAGCTTTCTTT
TRBJ2-6 | TRBV27 | . | 15 | . | CASSPISSGANVLTF | TGTGCCAGCAGTCCAATCAGCTCTGGGGCCAACGTCCTGACTTTC
TRBJ2-3 | TRBV5-4 | . | 14 | once | CASSFDQRGDTQYF | TGTGCCAGCAGCTTCGACCAAAGAGGGGATACGCAGTATTTT
TRBJ2-1 | TRBV5-4 | TRBD2 | 15 | few | CASSLAASGRNEQFF | TGTGCCAGCAGCTTGGCGGCTAGCGGGAGGAATGAGCAGTTCTTC
TRBJ1-1 | TRBV5-5 | . | 14 | . | CASSLQVANTEAFF | TGTGCCAGCAGCTTACAGGTAGCGAACACTGAAGCTTTCTTT
TRBJ2-1 | TRBV19 | . | 13 | . | CASTPSPYNEQFF | TGTGCCAGTACCCCCTCCCCCTACAATGAGCAGTTCTTC
TRBJ2-2 | TRBV19 | . | 15 | few | CASMSAGGSTGELFF | TGTGCCAGTATGTCGGCGGGTGGGAGCACCGGGGAGCTGTTTTTT